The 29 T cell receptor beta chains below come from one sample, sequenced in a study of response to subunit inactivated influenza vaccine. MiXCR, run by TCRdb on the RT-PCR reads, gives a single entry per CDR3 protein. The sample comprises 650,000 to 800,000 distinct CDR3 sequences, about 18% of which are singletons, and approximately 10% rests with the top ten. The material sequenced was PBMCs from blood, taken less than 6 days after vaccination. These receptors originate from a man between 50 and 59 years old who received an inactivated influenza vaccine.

The CDR3 sequence is CATSRDSAGAVYNEQFF. CDR3 DNA: TGTGCCACCAGCAGAGATTCGGCGGGAGCTGTCTACAATGAGCAGTTCTTC. The chain links TRBV15 to TRBJ2-1, with TRBD2 matching 7 bases. In germline, CDR1 is LNHNV, CDR2 YYDKDF (reference sequence). CDR3 length: 17 amino acids. The junction had 8 bases not matched to a gene; V was cut back by 0 bases and J by 3 bases.

The CDR3 coding sequence is TGCGCCAGCAGCTTCCGGACCTACGGGATCGAGCAGTACTTC. Its translation is CASSFRTYGIEQYF. This sequence joins TRBV5-1 and TRBJ2-7; D is perhaps TRBD2 (5 bases). Per the germline V gene, CDR1 is SGHRS and CDR2 is YFSETQ. CDR3 length: 14 residues. Trimming removed 2 bases from V and 6 bases from J, with 15 bases in between.

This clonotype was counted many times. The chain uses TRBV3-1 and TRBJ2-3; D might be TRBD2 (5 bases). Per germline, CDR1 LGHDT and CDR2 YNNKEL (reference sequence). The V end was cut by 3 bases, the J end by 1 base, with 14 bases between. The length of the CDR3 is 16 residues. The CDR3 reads CASSHMMGRGTDTQYF. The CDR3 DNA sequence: TGTGCCAGCAGCCACATGATGGGGAGAGGCACAGATACGCAGTATTTT.

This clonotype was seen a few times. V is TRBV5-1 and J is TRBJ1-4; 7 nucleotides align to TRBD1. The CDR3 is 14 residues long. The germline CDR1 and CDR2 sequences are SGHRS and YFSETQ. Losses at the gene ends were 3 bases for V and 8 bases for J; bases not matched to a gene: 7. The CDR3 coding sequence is TGCGCCAGCAGCTCCGGACAGGAGCACGAAAAACTGTTTTTT. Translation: CASSSGQEHEKLFF.

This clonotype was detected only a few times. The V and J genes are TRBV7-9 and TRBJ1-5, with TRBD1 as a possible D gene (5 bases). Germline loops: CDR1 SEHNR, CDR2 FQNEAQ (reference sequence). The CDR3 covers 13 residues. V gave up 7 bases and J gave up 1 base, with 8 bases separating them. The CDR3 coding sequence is TGTGCCAGCACCCAGGGCAGCAATCAGCCCCAGCATTTT. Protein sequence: CASTQGSNQPQHF. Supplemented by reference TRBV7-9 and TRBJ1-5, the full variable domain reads DTGVSQNPRHKITKRGQNVTFRCDPISEHNRLYWYRQTLGQGPEFLTYFQNEAQLEKSRLLSDRFSAERPKGSFSTLEIQRTEQGDSAMYLCASTQGSNQPQHFGDGTRLSIL.

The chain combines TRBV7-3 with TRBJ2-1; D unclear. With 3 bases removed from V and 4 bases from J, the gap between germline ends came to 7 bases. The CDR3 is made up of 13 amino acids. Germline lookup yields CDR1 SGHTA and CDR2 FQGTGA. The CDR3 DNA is TGTGCCAGCAGCTTGCAACCTTACAATGAGCAGTTCTTC. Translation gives CASSLQPYNEQFF. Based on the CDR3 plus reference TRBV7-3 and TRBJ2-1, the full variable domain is GAGVSQTPSNKVTEKGKYVELRCDPISGHTALYWYRQSLGQGPEFLIYFQGTGAADDSGLPNDRFFAVRPEGSVSTLKIQRTERGDSAVYLCASSLQPYNEQFFGPGTRLTVL.

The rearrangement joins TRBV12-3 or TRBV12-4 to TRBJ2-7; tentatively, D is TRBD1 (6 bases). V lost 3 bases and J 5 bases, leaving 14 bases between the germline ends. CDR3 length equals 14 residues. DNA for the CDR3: TGTGCCAGCAGTTTCGGCAGGGGCGTCCACGAGCAGTACTTC. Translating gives CASSFGRGVHEQYF.

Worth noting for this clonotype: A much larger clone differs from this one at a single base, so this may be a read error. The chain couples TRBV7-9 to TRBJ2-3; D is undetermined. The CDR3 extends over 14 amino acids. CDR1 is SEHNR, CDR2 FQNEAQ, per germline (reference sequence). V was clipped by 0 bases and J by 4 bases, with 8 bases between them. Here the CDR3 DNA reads TGTGCCAGCAGCTTAGCGGGGTGGCCAGATACGCAGTATTTT. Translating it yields CASSLAGWPDTQYF.

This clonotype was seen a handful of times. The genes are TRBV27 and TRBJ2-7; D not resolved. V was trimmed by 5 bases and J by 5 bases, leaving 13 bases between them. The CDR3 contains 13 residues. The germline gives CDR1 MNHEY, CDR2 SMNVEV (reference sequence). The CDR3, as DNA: TGTGCCAGCAGTCCCCGCTCGTGGGACGAGCAGTACTTC. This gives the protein CASSPRSWDEQYF.

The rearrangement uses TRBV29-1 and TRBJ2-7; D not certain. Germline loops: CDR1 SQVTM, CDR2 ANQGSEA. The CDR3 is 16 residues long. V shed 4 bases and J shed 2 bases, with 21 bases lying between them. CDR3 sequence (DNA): TGCAGCGTTGTACACGACCCAGGTTTTCTCGCCTACGAGCAGTACTTC. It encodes CSVVHDPGFLAYEQYF.

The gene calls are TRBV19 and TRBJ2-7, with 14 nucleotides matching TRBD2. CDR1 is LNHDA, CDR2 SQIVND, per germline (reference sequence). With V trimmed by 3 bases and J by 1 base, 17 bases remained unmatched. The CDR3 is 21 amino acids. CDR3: CASSIPRSGLAGGQGSYEQYF. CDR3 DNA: TGTGCCAGTAGTATTCCCCGCTCAGGACTAGCGGGAGGCCAAGGGTCCTACGAGCAGTACTTC.

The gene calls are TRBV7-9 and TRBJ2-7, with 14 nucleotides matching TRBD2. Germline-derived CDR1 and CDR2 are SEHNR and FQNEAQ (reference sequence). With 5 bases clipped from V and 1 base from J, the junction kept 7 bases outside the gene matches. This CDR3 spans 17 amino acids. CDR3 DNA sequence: TGTGCCAGCAGCCCAGGGACTAGCGGGAGTTTATCCTACGAGCAGTACTTC. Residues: CASSPGTSGSLSYEQYF.

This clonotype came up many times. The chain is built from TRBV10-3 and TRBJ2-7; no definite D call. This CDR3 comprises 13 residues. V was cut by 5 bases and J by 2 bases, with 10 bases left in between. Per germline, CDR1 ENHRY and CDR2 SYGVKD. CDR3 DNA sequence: TGTGCCATCAGTTGGGCGGCTGCCTACGAGCAGTACTTC. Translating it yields CAISWAAAYEQYF.

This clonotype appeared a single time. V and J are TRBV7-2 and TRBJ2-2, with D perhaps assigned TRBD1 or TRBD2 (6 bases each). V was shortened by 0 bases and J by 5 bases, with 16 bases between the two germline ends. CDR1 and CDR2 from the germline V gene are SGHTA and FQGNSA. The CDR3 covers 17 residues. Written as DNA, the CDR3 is TGTGCCAGCAGCTTAGCCGGGGCCAAAGGGGGGACCGGGGAGCTGTTTTTT. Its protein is CASSLAGAKGGTGELFF.

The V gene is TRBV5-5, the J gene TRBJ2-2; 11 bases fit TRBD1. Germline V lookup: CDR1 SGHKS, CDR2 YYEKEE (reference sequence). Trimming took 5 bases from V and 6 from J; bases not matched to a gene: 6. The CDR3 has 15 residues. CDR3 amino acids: CASSSGTGGPGELFF. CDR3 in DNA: TGTGCCAGCAGTTCCGGGACAGGGGGTCCCGGGGAGCTGTTTTTT.

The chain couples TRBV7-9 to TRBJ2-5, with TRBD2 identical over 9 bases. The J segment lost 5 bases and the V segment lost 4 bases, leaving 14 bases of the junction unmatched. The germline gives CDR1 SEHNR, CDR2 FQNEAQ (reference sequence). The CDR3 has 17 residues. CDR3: CASSSRSTSGWGETQYF. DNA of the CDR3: TGTGCCAGCAGCTCGCGATCGACTAGCGGATGGGGGGAGACCCAGTACTTC.

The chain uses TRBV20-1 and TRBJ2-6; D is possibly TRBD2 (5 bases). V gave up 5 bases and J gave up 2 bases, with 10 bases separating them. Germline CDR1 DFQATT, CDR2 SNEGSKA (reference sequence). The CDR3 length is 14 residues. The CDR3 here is CSARTGTGANVLTF. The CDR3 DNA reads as TGCAGTGCTCGGACTGGTACTGGGGCCAACGTCCTGACTTTC.

Here the CDR3 reads CASSNIRLRRGGYTF. CDR3 in DNA: TGTGCCAGCAGCAATATTAGACTTAGGCGCGGTGGCTACACCTTC. V usage is TRBV21-1 and J usage is TRBJ1-2; the listed D gene, TRBD1, was not tested against the DNA. TRBV21-1 is a documented pseudogene. The CDR3 is 15 residues long.

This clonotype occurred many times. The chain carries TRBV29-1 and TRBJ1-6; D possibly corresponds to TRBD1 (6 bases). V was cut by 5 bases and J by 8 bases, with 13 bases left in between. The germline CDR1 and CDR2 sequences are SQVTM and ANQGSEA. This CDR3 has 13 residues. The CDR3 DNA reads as TGCAGCGTTTCCCAGGGGTTGGATTCACCCCTCCACTTT. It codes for CSVSQGLDSPLHF.

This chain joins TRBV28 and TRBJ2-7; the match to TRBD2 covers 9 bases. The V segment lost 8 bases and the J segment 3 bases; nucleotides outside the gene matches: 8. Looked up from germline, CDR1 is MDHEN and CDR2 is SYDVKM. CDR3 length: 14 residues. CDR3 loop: CASHEASGIYEQYF. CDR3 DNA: TGTGCCAGCCATGAGGCTAGCGGGATCTACGAGCAGTACTTC.

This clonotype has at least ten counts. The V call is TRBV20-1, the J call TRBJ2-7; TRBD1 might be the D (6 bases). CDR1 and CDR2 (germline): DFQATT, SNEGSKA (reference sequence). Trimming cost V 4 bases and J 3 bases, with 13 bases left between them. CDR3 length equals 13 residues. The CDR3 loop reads CSAIQGWDYEQYF. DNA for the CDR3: TGCAGTGCTATACAGGGCTGGGACTACGAGCAGTACTTC.

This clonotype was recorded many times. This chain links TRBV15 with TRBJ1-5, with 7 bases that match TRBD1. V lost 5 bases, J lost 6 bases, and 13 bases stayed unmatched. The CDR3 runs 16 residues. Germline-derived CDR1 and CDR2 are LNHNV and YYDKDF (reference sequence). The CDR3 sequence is CATSLIKTGWGQPQHF. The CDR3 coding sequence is TGTGCCACCAGCCTTATAAAGACAGGGTGGGGTCAGCCCCAGCATTTT. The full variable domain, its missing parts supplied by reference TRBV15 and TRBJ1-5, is DAMVIQNPRYQVTQFGKPVTLSCSQTLNHNVMYWYQQKSSQAPKLLFHYYDKDFNNEADTPDNFQSRRPNTSFCFLDIRSPGLGDTAMYLCATSLIKTGWGQPQHFGDGTRLSIL.

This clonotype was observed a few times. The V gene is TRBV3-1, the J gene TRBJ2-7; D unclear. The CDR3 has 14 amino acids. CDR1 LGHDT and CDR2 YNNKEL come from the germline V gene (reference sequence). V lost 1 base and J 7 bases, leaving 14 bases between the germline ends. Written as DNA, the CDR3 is TGTGCCAGCAGCCAAGGGCCCTGGCTTTTAGAGCAGTACTTC. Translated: CASSQGPWLLEQYF.

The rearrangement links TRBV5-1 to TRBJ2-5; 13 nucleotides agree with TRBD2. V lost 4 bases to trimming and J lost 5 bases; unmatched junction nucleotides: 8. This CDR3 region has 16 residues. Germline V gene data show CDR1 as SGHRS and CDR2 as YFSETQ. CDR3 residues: CASSETSGGPGETQYF. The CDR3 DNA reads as TGCGCCAGCAGCGAGACTAGCGGGGGGCCTGGGGAGACCCAGTACTTC. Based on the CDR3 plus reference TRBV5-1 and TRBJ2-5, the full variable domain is KAGVTQTPRYLIKTRGQQVTLSCSPISGHRSVSWYQQTPGQGLQFLFEYFSETQRNKGNFPGRFSGRQFSNSRSEMNVSTLELGDSALYLCASSETSGGPGETQYFGPGTRLLVL.

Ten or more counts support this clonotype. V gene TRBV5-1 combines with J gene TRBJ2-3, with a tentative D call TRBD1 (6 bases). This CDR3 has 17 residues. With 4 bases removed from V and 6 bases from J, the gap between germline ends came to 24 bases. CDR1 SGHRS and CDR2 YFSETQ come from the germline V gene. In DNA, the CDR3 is TGCGCCAGCAGCAACTCTATGGGACAATCGTGGGGGGATACGCAGTATTTT. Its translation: CASSNSMGQSWGDTQYF.

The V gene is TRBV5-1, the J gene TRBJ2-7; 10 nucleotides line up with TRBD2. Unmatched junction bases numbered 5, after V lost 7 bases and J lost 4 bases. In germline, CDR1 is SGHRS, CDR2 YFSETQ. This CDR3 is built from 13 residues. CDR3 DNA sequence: TGCGCCAGCGGGGTAGCGGGAGGTTACGAGCAGTACTTC. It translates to CASGVAGGYEQYF.

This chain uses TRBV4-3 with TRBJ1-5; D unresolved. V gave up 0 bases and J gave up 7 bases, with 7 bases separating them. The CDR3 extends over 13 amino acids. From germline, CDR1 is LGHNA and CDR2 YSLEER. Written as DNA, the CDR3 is TGCGCCAGCAGCCAAGATTCGGGGCAGCCCCAGCATTTT. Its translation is CASSQDSGQPQHF.

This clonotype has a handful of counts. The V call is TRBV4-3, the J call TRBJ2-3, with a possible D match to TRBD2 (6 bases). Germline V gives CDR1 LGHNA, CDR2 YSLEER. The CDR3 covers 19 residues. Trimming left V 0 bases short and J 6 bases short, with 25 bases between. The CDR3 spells CASSQDFLGGRVGSDTQYF. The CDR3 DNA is TGCGCCAGCAGCCAAGATTTTTTGGGTGGCAGGGTCGGGAGCGATACGCAGTATTTT.

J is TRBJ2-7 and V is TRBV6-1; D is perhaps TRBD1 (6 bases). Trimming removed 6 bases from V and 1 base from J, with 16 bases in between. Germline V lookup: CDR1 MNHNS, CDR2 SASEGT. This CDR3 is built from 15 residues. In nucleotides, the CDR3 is TGTGCCAGCAGCACCCGGGACACCGCATCCTACGAGCAGTACTTC. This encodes CASSTRDTASYEQYF.